Shown below are 8 T cell receptor beta chains from a single sample sequenced in a study of graft-versus-host responses after intestinal transplantation. Their recognized antigens are unknown. Sequencing was performed with immunoSEQ multiplex PCR; in TCRdb, only in-frame clones are kept and a portion is missing. The sample holds about 88,000 clones, approximately 90% seen once. The input for sequencing was unstimulated CD4+ T cells sorted from spleen or lymph node cells, taken before transplant. Every receptor here comes from a human donor who was the organ donor for an intestinal transplant.

The chain's CDR3 is CASSRFRDRDGDTEAFF. The CDR3 nucleotides are TGTGCCAGCAGCCGATTCAGGGACAGGGACGGGGACACTGAAGCTTTCTTT. The chain carries TRBV5-4 and TRBJ1-1; 9 bases map to TRBD1. The length of the CDR3 is 17 residues. Per germline, CDR1 SGHNT and CDR2 YYREEE (reference sequence). V shed 4 bases, J shed 3 bases, and the junction held 13 bases outside the gene matches.

The rearrangement links TRBV6-5 to TRBJ1-2, with 7 bases identical to TRBD1. The V gene end was trimmed by 4 bases and the J gene end by 5 bases; junction bases not matched to a gene: 4. Looked up from germline, CDR1 is MNHEY and CDR2 is SVGAGI. The CDR3 runs 13 residues. The DNA of the CDR3 is TGTGCCAGCAGTTTACAGGGGCTTTATGGCTACACCTTC. Protein product: CASSLQGLYGYTF.

The gene calls are TRBV20-1 and TRBJ2-1; D remains ambiguous. Trimming removed 1 base at V and 6 bases at J, with 4 bases between. Germline CDR1 and CDR2: DFQATT and SNEGSKA (reference sequence). This CDR3 has 11 residues. The DNA of the CDR3 is TGCAGTGCTAGAGGGCTCAATGAGCAGTTCTTC. It encodes CSARGLNEQFF.

The chain carries TRBV5-1 and TRBJ2-5, with D tentatively TRBD2 (7 bases). Germline V gene lookup returns CDR1 SGHRS and CDR2 YFSETQ. Trimming shortened V by 4 bases and J by 5 bases, and 18 bases separated the two germline ends. This CDR3 spans 15 amino acids. The CDR3: CASSNGLGGWETQYF. DNA of the CDR3: TGCGCCAGCAGCAATGGACTAGGGGGTTGGGAGACCCAGTACTTC.

The chain carries TRBV18 and TRBJ1-2; no firm D call. CDR3 length equals 12 residues. Trimming removed 2 bases at V and 4 bases at J, with 5 bases between. CDR1 and CDR2 (germline): KGHSH, LQKENI. The CDR3 nucleotides read TGTGCCAGCTCACCATCTTTCTATGGCTACACCTTC. Translating it yields CASSPSFYGYTF.

V gene TRBV28 combines with J gene TRBJ2-5; TRBD2 is a possible D gene (6 bases). CDR1 and CDR2 from the germline V gene are MDHEN and SYDVKM. The CDR3 covers 15 residues. The V gene lost 4 bases and the J gene lost 0 bases, with 12 bases spanning the gap. CDR3 sequence (DNA): TGTGCCAGCAGTTCGACTAGAACCTACCAAGAGACCCAGTACTTC. Encoded protein: CASSSTRTYQETQYF.

The CDR3 protein is CASSLGGAQETQYF. CDR3 DNA: TGTGCCAGCAGTTTGGGCGGGGCCCAAGAGACCCAGTACTTC. The rearrangement links TRBV28 to TRBJ2-5, with D perhaps matching TRBD2 (6 bases). The CDR3 runs to 14 residues. The germline V gene encodes CDR1 MDHEN and CDR2 SYDVKM. Trimming cost V 3 bases and J 1 base, with 9 bases left between them.

This chain joins TRBV25-1 and TRBJ1-3; 8 bases fit TRBD1. Unmatched junction bases numbered 8, after V lost 3 bases and J lost 10 bases. This CDR3 is built from 14 residues. Germline CDR1 reads MGHDK; CDR2 reads SYGVNS. DNA of the CDR3: TGTGCCAGCAGTGAGGTGACAGGGGCCGGGACCATATATTTT. Translating it yields CASSEVTGAGTIYF.